The entry below describes one T cell receptor beta chain. The target of this receptor is not known. There are no base qualities to consult, and no much larger clone falls within one base. This sample is part of a study of cytomegalovirus exposure and HLA in healthy donors listed by TCRdb under 2017. A note on the overall study: In an earlier analysis of under 750 of the donors, about 270 Gb of sequence data and approximately 120 million unique TCR beta sequences from about 190 million T cells were reported. About 280 gigabases of sequencing data and roughly 90 million unique TCR sequences were included in an early release covering about 700 HLA-typed donors. Among the approximately 430 genotyped donors, 75% to 90% belonged to the genetic ancestry cluster associated with self-reported Caucasian donors. The study aimed to test whether signatures of past pathogen exposure could be identified by cataloging public T cell receptors. The study profiled the T cell repertoires of 550 to 700 subjects by immunosequencing and related them to cytomegalovirus serostatus. In addition to the first cohort of roughly 700 subjects, a separate validation cohort of 130 or so different subjects was used. The study combined high-throughput TCR immunosequencing, statistical association of individual TCRs with disease status, and machine learning to predict cytomegalovirus infection status. In a later analysis, previously published TCR beta repertoires from about 670 donors were re-analyzed and high-resolution HLA genotyping was added so that TCR occurrence patterns could be studied. The later analysis used no new phenotypic data to find candidate immune exposures, relying instead on TCR beta sequences and their occurrence across donors. An earlier analysis of several hundred of the donors used high-throughput TCR beta sequencing to judge whether each TCR beta V gene segment behaved as functional or pseudogenic. Donor age, sex, ethnicity and CMV serostatus were compiled together with the repertoire data. Genome-wide SNP genotypes for about 65% of the roughly 700 donors were used in a later genetic analysis, which treated that subset as a discovery cohort. All discovery cohort repertoires had been generated on a single sequencing platform. HLA typing included class I and class II loci at four-digit resolution. Typing coverage differed by locus: A, B, C, DRB1 and DQB1 were typed in about 629-630 donors, DQA1 in around 500, DPA1 in 600 to 610, and DPB1 in roughly 450. A handful of DR-DQ haplotypes were handled as single units for association and clustering because linkage in the cohort was strong. Among around 400 genotyped donors of the cohort, an average of 235,054 unique TCR beta nucleotide sequences were sequenced per donor, around 20% of them non-productive.

Study-wide conclusions, independent of this receptor: A later analysis reported that several top co-occurrence clusters appeared linked to parvovirus B19, influenza, CMV and Epstein-Barr virus. Because counts were too low, approximately 18 rarely observed V segments, including chromosome 9 orphons, were excluded from the earlier analysis of about 500 of the donors. The study gave a list of some 150 TCR beta chains associated with cytomegalovirus. Because HLA typing was missing for some donors at each locus, association tests included only the typed subset. Specific HLA alleles were associated with 15,000 to 20,000 TCR beta sequences at a false discovery rate of 0.05 in a later analysis. The cohort was sequenced for TCR beta chains only, and without alpha or paired-chain data the features that could be detected were limited. When HLA alleles, especially DR and DQ, strongly co-occurred, TCR associations were difficult to assign to individual alleles. A later analysis found that HLA-associated TCR beta chains were more clonally expanded and had lower generation probabilities than equally common non-associated chains. In vitro tests confirmed that a few of the cytomegalovirus-associated TCR beta chains recognize cytomegalovirus antigens. While some public TCRs were present in many individuals, most TCR sequences turned up only very rarely across donors. A later genetic analysis associated a missense DCLRE1C variant with V-gene and J-gene trimming of TCR beta chains, and an independent cohort replicated the association. According to a later analysis, most CMV-associated TCR beta chains appeared to be HLA-restricted, and the HLA associations seemed to be driven largely by CMV exposure. According to a later analysis, TCR association rates differed among HLA loci, with DRB1 alleles showing the most associated TCRs and HLA-C alleles showing the fewest. The 87-base-pair reads could not distinguish some IMGT-functional V segments, including TRBV6-2 and TRBV6-3, so those segments were excluded. The only immune exposure information available for the cohort was CMV serostatus. The classifier was reported to diagnose cytomegalovirus status with high specificity and sensitivity in both the original and validation cohorts. Linkage disequilibrium might explain the correlated functional status among segregating V segments, but an unknown experimental factor could not be ruled out. A further reported finding was that TCR beta sequences accurately predicted the HLA-A and HLA-B alleles for most subjects in the first cohort. A cluster of highly shared sequence variants was judged likely to represent a technical artifact of the sequencing pipeline. The presence/absence analyses assumed that sequencing depth was roughly uniform across donors, and that assumption may not be true. Broadly in line with IMGT annotations, most TCR beta V segments showed up in productive rearrangements about 90% or about 30% of the time in an earlier analysis of a few hundred of the donors. According to a later genetic analysis, donors in an Asian-associated ancestry cluster had fewer N-insertions in productive TCRs than the roughly 700-donor mean. It was suggested by the authors that the approach could potentially be generalized to other disease states and immunological phenotypes.

In total, approximately 690 healthy bone marrow donors made up the cohort. At the time of sampling, every cohort member was nominally healthy, though immune exposures that went unrecorded were likely present. The donor tested CMV seronegative, placing the donor among the 350 to 400 seronegative members of the cohort. A peripheral blood sample was collected from each donor, and TCR beta sequencing was performed on peripheral blood mononuclear cells. Genomic DNA extraction from the blood cell samples was performed with the Qiagen DNeasy Blood Extraction Kit. The CDR3 goes from the cysteine to the phenylalanine over 16 residues. Only the CDR3 region is kept as DNA, spanning 48 bases read in frame from base 1. The junction shows trimming of 0 bases on V and 6 bases on J, plus 12 bases between the germline ends. CDR1 and CDR2 are read off the germline V gene as LGHNA and YSLEER. Library preparation employed the immunoSEQ multiplex PCR assay. The multiplex PCR relied on a mix of 60 forward primers for TCR Vbeta segments and 13 reverse primers for TCR Jbeta segments. Amplification of the CDR3 region of rearranged TCR beta genes was performed with a multiplex PCR assay on genomic DNA. On the Illumina HiSeq System, the amplified TCR beta libraries were sequenced as 87-base-pair reads. Turning to the authors' computational methods: In a later analysis, tens of millions of unique TCR beta chains were counted across the approximately 640 repertoires, and roughly 11 million of these chains were shared by at least two donors. Raw reads were error-corrected and collapsed into unique sequences by a nearest-neighbor algorithm in which closely related sequences were merged to remove PCR and sequencing errors. CDR3 sequences were aligned to IMGT reference sequences to assign V, D and J gene segments. Each retained sequence needed at least a six-nucleotide match to both a V gene segment and a J gene segment. A rearrangement was called productive if the CDR3 had no stop codons and remained in frame with V and J, and every other rearrangement was called non-productive. Following IMGT convention, CDR3 was defined as the stretch from the second conserved V-encoded cysteine to the conserved J-encoded phenylalanine. The earlier analysis of about 610 of the donors excluded sequences that lacked an unambiguous match to a single V gene segment. An earlier analysis of 550 to 650 of the donors classified V segments as functional when productive rearrangements were above 56.7% and as segregating when the standard deviation between donors was above 5%. To diagnose cytomegalovirus status from the catalog of TCR beta chain sequences, a statistical classification framework was built. In a later analysis, TCR nucleotide sequences were compared against IMGT/GENE-DB human TR gene sequences so that V and J genes could be assigned. A later analysis assigned CDR3 sequences and most-parsimonious VDJ recombination scenarios with the TCRdist pipeline. In a later analysis, each TCR beta chain was defined by its CDR3 amino acid sequence together with its V-gene family, and reads without a unique V-gene family were excluded. In a later analysis, fewer than 600 highly shared, low-generation-probability nucleotide sequences were removed to address suspected cross-contamination and a sequencing artifact. For each public chain, a later analysis derived a clonal expansion index from normalized ranks of inferred template counts within each repertoire. A later analysis computed generation probabilities with a VDJ recombination model fitted to out-of-frame rearrangements, and checked the results against IGoR. Hypergeometric tests were used in a later analysis to score TCR-TCR, TCR-HLA and TCR-CMV co-occurrence, with a repertoire-size bias correction applied to the TCR pairs. False discovery rates were estimated in a later analysis by permuting HLA or CMV assignments 20 times. A later analysis grouped co-occurring TCRs with DBSCAN, adding TCRdist sequence similarity when clustering within HLA-allele-positive subsets. Repertoires with fewer than 30,000 or more than 120,000 public chains were left out of co-occurrence clustering, as were roughly five repertoires with anomalous nucleotide sharing. TCRdb took over this immuneACCESS table, retaining in-frame rearrangements with V and J assigned. Such tables are incomplete; in checked studies, under half of the missing clones stem from an unresolved V gene, and the remainder is unexplained. Clone size and the V and J calls come from that table; the DNA yielded D and trimming. The sample includes more than 65,000 clones, with 82% observed a single time. The ten largest clones add up to 1.5% to 2% of the sample.

The rearrangement combines TRBV4-3 with TRBJ1-6; a weak D assignment points to TRBD1 (5 bases agree). Sequenced: PBMCs. This receptor was taken from a man aged 18-30 years in good health and CMV-seronegative. The CDR3 here reads CASSQEWRQFNSPLHF. The nucleotide sequence is TGCGCCAGCAGCCAAGAATGGAGACAGTTTAATTCACCCCTCCACTTT.